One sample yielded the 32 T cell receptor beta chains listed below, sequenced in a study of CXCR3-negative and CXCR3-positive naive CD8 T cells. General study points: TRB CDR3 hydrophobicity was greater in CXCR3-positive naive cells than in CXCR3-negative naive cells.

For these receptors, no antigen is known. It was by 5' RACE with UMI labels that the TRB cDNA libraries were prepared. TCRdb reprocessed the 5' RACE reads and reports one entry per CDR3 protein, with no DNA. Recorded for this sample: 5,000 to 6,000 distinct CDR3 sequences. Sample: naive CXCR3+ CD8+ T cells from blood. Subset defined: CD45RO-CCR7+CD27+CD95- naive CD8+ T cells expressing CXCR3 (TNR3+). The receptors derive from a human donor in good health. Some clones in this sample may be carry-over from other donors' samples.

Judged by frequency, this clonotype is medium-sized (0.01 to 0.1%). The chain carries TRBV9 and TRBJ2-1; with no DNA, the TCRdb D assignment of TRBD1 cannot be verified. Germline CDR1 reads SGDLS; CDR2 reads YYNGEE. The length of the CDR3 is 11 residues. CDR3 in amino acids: CASSVGQGQFF.

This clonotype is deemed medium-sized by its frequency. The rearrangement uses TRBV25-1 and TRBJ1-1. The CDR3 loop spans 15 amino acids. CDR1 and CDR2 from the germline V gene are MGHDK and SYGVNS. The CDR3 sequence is CASSEISPSPLGAFF.

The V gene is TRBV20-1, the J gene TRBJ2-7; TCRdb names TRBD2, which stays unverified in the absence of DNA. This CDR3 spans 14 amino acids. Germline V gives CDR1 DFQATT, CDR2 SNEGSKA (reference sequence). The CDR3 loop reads CSASPGTSSYEQYF.

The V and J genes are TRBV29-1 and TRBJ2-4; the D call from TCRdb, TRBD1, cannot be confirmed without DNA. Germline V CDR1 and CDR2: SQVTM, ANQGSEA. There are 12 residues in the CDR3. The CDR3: CSVRLSGQDQYF. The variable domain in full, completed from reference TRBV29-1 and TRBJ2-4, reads SAVISQKPSRDICQRGTSLTIQCQVDSQVTMMFWYRQQPGQSLTLIATANQGSEATYESGFVIDKFPISRPNLTFSTLTVSNMSPEDSSIYLCSVRLSGQDQYFGAGTRLSVL.

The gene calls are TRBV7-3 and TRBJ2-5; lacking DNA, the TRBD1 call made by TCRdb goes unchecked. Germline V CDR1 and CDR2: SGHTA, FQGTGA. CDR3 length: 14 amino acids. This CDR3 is CASSSGQKQETQYF.

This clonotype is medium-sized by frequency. CDR3 amino acids: CTSSPAGSYEQYF. V and J are TRBV1 and TRBJ2-7; there is no DNA to check the TCRdb D call of TRBD2. TRBV1 is noted as a pseudogene. The CDR3 is 13 amino acids.

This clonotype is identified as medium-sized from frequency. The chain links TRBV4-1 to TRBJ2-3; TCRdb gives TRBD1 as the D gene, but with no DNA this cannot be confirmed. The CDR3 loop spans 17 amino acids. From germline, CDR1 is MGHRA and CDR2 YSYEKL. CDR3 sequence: CASSQGADSEGTDTQYF.

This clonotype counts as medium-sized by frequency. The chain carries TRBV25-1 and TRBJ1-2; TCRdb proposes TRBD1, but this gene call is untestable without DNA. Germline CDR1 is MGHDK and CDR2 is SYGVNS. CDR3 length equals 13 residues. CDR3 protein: CASTWTQGVGYTF.

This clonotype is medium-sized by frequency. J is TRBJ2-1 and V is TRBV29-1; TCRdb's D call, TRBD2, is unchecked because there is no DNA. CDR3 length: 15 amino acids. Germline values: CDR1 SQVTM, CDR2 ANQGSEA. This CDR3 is CSVEGEGDSYNEQFF.

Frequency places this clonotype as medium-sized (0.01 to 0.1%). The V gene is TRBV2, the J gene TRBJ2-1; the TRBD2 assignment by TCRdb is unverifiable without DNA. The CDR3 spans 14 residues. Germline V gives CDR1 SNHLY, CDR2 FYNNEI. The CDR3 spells CASIGGRLYNEQFF.

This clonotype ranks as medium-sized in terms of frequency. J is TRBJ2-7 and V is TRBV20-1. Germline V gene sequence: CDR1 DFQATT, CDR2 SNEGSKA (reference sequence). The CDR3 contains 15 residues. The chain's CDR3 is CSARDRFNGDYEQYF.

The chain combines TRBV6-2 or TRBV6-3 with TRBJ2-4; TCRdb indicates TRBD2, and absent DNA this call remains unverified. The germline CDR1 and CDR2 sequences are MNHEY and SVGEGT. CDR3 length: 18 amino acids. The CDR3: CASSYSGGGFLAKNIQYF.

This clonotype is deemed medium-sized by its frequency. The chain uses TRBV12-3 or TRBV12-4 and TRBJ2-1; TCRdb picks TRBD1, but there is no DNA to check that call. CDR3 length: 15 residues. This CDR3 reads CASSLYRGKGNEQFF.

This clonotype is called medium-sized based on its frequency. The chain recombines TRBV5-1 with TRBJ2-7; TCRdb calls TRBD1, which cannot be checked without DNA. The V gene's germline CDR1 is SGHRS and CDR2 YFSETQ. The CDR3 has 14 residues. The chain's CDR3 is CASSPGTGDYEQYF.

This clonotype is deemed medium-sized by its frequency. The CDR3 is CSVEALNGGYTF. The gene calls are TRBV29-1 and TRBJ1-2. Germline loops: CDR1 SQVTM, CDR2 ANQGSEA. This CDR3 contains 12 residues.

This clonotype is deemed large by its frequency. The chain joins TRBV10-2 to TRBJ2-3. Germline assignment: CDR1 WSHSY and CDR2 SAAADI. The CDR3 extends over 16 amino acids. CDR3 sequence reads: CASNSRETLGTDTQYF.

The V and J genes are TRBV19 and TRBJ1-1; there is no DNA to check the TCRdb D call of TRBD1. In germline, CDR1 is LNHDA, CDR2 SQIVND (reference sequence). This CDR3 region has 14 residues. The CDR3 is CASSMDRVNTEAFF.

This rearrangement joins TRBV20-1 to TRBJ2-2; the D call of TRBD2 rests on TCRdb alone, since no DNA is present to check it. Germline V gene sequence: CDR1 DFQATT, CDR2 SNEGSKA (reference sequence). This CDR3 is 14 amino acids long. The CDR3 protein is CSARGRDGTGELFF.

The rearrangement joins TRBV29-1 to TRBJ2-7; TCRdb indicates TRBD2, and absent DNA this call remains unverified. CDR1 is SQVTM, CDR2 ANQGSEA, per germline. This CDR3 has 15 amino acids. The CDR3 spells CSAIMGGGIGYEQYF.

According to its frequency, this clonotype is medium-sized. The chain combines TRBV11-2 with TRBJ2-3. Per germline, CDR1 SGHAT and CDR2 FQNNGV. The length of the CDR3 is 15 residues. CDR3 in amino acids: CASSFTNADTDTQYF.

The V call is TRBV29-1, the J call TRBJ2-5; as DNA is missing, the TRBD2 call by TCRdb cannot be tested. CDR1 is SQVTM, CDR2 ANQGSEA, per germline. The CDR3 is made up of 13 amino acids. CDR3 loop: CSVEVGDGETQYF.

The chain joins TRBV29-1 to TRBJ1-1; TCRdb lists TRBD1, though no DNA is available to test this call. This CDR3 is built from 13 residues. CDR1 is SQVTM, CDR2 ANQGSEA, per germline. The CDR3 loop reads CSVAWAGGTETFF.

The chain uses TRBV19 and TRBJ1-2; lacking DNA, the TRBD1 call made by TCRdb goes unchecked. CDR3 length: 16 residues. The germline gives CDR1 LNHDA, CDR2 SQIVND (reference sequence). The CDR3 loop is CASSGRWDSFNYGYTF.

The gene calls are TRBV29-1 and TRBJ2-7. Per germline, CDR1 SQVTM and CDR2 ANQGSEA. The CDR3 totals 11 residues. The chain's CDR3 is CSVGVRGEQYF.

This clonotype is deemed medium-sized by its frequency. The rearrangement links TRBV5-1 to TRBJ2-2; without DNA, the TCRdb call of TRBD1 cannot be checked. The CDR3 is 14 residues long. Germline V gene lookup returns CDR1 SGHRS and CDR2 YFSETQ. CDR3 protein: CASSPGDSAGELFF.

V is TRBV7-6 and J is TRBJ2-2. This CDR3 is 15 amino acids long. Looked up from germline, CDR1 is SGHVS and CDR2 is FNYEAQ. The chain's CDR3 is CASSFAGADTGELFF.

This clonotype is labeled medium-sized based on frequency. CDR3 sequence: CAWSVGTGVWAQHF. This rearrangement joins TRBV30 to TRBJ1-5; the D gene TCRdb calls, TRBD1, cannot be checked with no DNA. The CDR3 sequence is 14 residues long. CDR1 GTSNPN and CDR2 SVGIG come from the germline V gene (reference sequence).

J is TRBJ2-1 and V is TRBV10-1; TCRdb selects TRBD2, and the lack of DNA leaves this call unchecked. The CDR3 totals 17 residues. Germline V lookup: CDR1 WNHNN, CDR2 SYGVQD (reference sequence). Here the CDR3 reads CASSPGTSGHSYNEQFF.

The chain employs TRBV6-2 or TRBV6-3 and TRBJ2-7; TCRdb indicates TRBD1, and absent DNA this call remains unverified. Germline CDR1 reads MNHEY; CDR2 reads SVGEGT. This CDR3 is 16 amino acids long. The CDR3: CASSPMEGQGIYEQYF.

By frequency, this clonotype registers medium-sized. This CDR3 reads CASSSPSGYNGGNEQFF. J is TRBJ2-1 and V is TRBV7-2; TCRdb's assignment of TRBD2 cannot be checked, as there is no DNA. CDR3 length equals 17 residues. Germline assignment: CDR1 SGHTA and CDR2 FQGNSA.

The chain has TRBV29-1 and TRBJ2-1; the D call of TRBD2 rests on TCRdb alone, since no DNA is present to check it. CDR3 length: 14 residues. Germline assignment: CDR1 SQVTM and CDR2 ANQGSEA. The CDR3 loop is CSVGLAVTYNEQFF.

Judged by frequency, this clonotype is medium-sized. The CDR3: CSVDGLAERSYNEQFF. This rearrangement joins TRBV29-1 to TRBJ2-1; without DNA, the TCRdb call of TRBD2 cannot be checked. The germline gives CDR1 SQVTM, CDR2 ANQGSEA. This CDR3 is built from 16 residues.